This T cell receptor (beta chain) was sequenced for a study of blood T cells in healthy people across ages. Then a second PCR, running roughly 7 to 12 cycles, was carried out with a sample-barcoded 5' primer and a J-beta primer mix. MiXCR, run by TCRdb on the 5' RACE reads, gives a single entry per CDR3 protein. This table has around 1,000,000 distinct CDR3 sequences, about 23% appearing once. Trimming removed 4 bases at V and 8 bases at J, with 15 bases between. CDR1 is SQVTM and CDR2 is ANQGSEA in the germline V gene. This CDR3 comprises 13 residues. Separately, the same data were catalogued under a study of T cells of mothers and their children.

This clonotype originated in a girl aged 2 to 9 in good health. The chain combines TRBV29-1 with TRBJ2-4; either TRBD1 or TRBD2 may supply D (5 bases each). The material sequenced was blood. The CDR3 DNA reads TGCAGCGTTGGTATTGGCAGGGACGACATTCAGTACTTC. Translated, it gives CSVGIGRDDIQYF.